What follows are 30 T cell receptor beta chains derived from one specimen sequenced in a study of breast tumors, draining lymph nodes, adjacent tissues. MiXCR was run by TCRdb on the multiplex PCR reads, yielding one entry per CDR3 protein. Of 100,000 to 150,000 distinct CDR3 sequences in the sample, 20% to 25% were seen once. The lymph nodes were axillary draining lymph nodes from breast cancer patients. Source material: axillary lymph node tissue. The receptor source for this set is a female donor with breast cancer. Some clones in this sample may be carry-over from other donors' samples.

This clonotype was observed a handful of times. This chain joins TRBV19 and TRBJ1-5, with no clear D. The CDR3 is 15 amino acids. In germline, CDR1 is LNHDA, CDR2 SQIVND (reference sequence). With 1 base removed from V and 1 base from J, the gap between germline ends came to 8 bases. The CDR3 DNA reads TGTGCCAGTAGTATAGCTGTACAGAGCAATCAGCCCCAGCATTTT. Its protein product is CASSIAVQSNQPQHF.

This clonotype was seen at least ten times. The CDR3 sequence is CASSLEGGYSTDTQYF. CDR3 in DNA: TGCGCCAGCAGCTTGGAAGGGGGATATAGCACAGATACGCAGTATTTT. The J gene is TRBJ2-3, the V gene TRBV5-1; D might be TRBD1 (6 bases). V lost 0 bases and J lost 0, with 11 bases in between. The CDR3 runs 16 residues. The germline gives CDR1 SGHRS, CDR2 YFSETQ.

J is TRBJ2-7 and V is TRBV3-1; 13 nucleotides align to TRBD2. The germline CDR1 and CDR2 sequences are LGHDT and YNNKEL (reference sequence). This CDR3 is 18 amino acids long. V was pared by 4 bases and J by 3 bases, with 12 bases of the junction left unmatched. The CDR3 DNA reads as TGTGCCAGCAGCCCCCGGACTAGCGGGAGTTTGGGCTACTACGAGCAGTACTTC. Amino acids: CASSPRTSGSLGYYEQYF.

Turning to this clonotype: It may be a read error: a sequence one base away is much more abundant. The CDR3 DNA is TGTGCCAGCAGAGGGACTAGCGGGACAAGCTCCTACGATGAGCAGTTCTTC. It specifies CASRGTSGTSSYDEQFF. This chain links TRBV6-2 or TRBV6-3 with TRBJ2-1, with 13 nucleotides matching TRBD2. The CDR3 runs 17 residues. CDR1 MNHEY and CDR2 SVGEGT come from the germline V gene.

This clonotype was seen many times. This chain links TRBV7-9 with TRBJ1-2, with TRBD1 as a possible D gene (5 bases). Germline CDR1 SEHNR, CDR2 FQNEAQ (reference sequence). V lost 5 bases and J 7 bases, leaving 14 bases between the germline ends. The length of the CDR3 is 13 residues. The CDR3 DNA follows: TGTGCCAGCAGCCCTAAGATCGGGGGTGGCTACACCTTC. Translating gives CASSPKIGGGYTF.

A remark on this clonotype: Given a much more abundant clone one base away, this may be a read error. The chain has TRBV5-8 and TRBJ2-1, with TRBD2 as a possible D gene (5 bases). Germline V gene data show CDR1 as SGHTS and CDR2 as YDEGEE. CDR3 length: 15 amino acids. CDR3 in amino acids: CASSLLERRGNGQFF. CDR3 in DNA: TGTGCCAGCAGCTTGCTCGAGAGACGGGGTAATGGGCAGTTCTTC.

This clonotype has at least ten counts. The rearrangement links TRBV6-4 to TRBJ2-1, with unresolved D. Trimming took 3 bases from V and 6 from J, leaving 9 bases between them. Germline V gene sequence: CDR1 MRHNA, CDR2 SNTAGT. The CDR3 extends over 13 amino acids. CDR3 in DNA: TGTGCCAGCAGTGAGCTGACTGGCAATGAGCAGTTCTTC. Protein product: CASSELTGNEQFF.

The J gene is TRBJ1-2, the V gene TRBV28, with 7 bases that match TRBD1. V shed 6 bases, J shed 5 bases, and the junction held 6 bases outside the gene matches. The CDR3 extends over 13 amino acids. Germline V gene lookup returns CDR1 MDHEN and CDR2 SYDVKM. CDR3 DNA: TGTGCCAGCAGGGGAGGGGGCCTATATGGCTACACCTTC. The encoded protein is CASRGGGLYGYTF.

This clonotype appeared a few times. This rearrangement joins TRBV28 to TRBJ1-6, with TRBD1 identical over 8 bases. The germline V gene encodes CDR1 MDHEN and CDR2 SYDVKM. Germline trimming cut 6 bases from V and 5 bases from J; bases unmatched to any gene: 3. The CDR3 extends over 14 amino acids. The CDR3 DNA reads TGTGCCAGCAGCCGGACAGGGAATAATTCACCCCTCCACTTT. This gives the protein CASSRTGNNSPLHF.

The rearrangement links TRBV19 to TRBJ2-6; no reliable D call. Trimming shortened V by 6 bases and J by 1 base, and 13 bases separated the two germline ends. The CDR3 spans 16 residues. Germline V gene lookup returns CDR1 LNHDA and CDR2 SQIVND (reference sequence). This CDR3 is CASSNPSRSGANVLTF. In DNA form, the CDR3 reads TGTGCCAGTAGCAACCCGTCGCGTTCTGGGGCCAACGTCCTGACTTTC.

For this clonotype: A much larger clone differs from this one at a single base, so this may be a read error. The gene calls are TRBV6-5 and TRBJ1-4; D perhaps matches TRBD1 (5 bases). The germline CDR1 and CDR2 sequences are MNHEY and SVGAGI. CDR3 length: 15 residues. The CDR3 sequence is CVSSRRRGGGEKLFF. For the CDR3, the DNA is TGTGTCAGCAGTAGACGGAGGGGCGGGGGTGAAAAACTGTTTTTT.

This clonotype was seen more than once but under ten times. Relative to the germline gene, one junction end is altered; a read error may explain this. CDR3 sequence (DNA): TGTGCCACCCGCGGACTAGCGGGGTACAATGAGCAGCTCTTC. It encodes CATRGLAGYNEQLF. The chain carries TRBV10-3 and TRBJ2-1; 12 nucleotides match TRBD2. Per germline, CDR1 ENHRY and CDR2 SYGVKD. The CDR3 spans 14 residues.

This clonotype has a handful of counts. This chain connects TRBV30 to TRBJ2-2, with D tentatively TRBD1 or TRBD2 (6 bases each). With 0 bases removed from V and 8 bases from J, the gap between germline ends came to 22 bases. The CDR3 runs to 17 residues. Germline V gene sequence: CDR1 GTSNPN, CDR2 SVGIG (reference sequence). This CDR3 reads CAWSVSLVPGGGGELFF. CDR3 nucleotides: TGTGCCTGGAGTGTATCACTGGTCCCTGGAGGGGGAGGGGAGCTGTTTTTT.

With respect to this clonotype: The CDR3 does not end in the conserved phenylalanine or tryptophan, so this is likely a read error. No DNA is shown, since the ends of the CDR3 on it are uncertain; the CDR3 is the one TCRdb lists. The chain joins TRBV2 to TRBJ2-2; no DNA check was done on the table's D call, TRBD2. Germline assignment: CDR1 SNHLY and CDR2 FYNNEI. The CDR3 has 16 residues if both end residues are counted. This CDR3 is CASSGLAGANTGELVL.

This clonotype was detected ten times or more. The gene calls are TRBV28 and TRBJ2-1; tentatively, D is TRBD2 (6 bases). Germline V gene data show CDR1 as MDHEN and CDR2 as SYDVKM. This CDR3 is 15 amino acids long. The ends were cut back, 4 bases at V and 3 bases at J, with 13 bases in the middle. CDR3: CASSSPRRGYNEQFF. Written as DNA, the CDR3 is TGTGCCAGCAGTTCCCCCCGGCGGGGCTACAATGAGCAGTTCTTC.

This clonotype was observed once. A much bigger clone sits one base away, suggesting this may be a read error. Here the CDR3 omits its conserved ending phenylalanine or tryptophan, so a read error is the likely source. The chain is built from TRBV19 and TRBJ2-3; D uncertain. CDR3 size: 13 residues. CDR1 is LNHDA and CDR2 is SQIVND in the germline V gene (reference sequence). The V end was cut by 2 bases, the J end by 3 bases, with 6 bases between. This CDR3 reads CASSIPQTDTQYL. Written as DNA, the CDR3 is TGTGCCAGTAGTATACCGCAAACAGATACGCAGTATCTT.

This clonotype was found many times. The rearrangement links TRBV11-2 to TRBJ2-1; 16 bases are a match to TRBD2. CDR3 length equals 17 residues. Germline trimming cut 5 bases from V and 7 bases from J; bases unmatched to any gene: 8. In germline, CDR1 is SGHAT, CDR2 FQNNGV. The CDR3 region is CASSPPLGLAGGNEQFF. The CDR3 DNA sequence: TGTGCCAGCAGCCCCCCCCTGGGACTAGCGGGAGGGAATGAGCAGTTCTTC.

In regard to this clonotype: Given a much more abundant clone one base away, this may be a read error. J is TRBJ2-5 and V is TRBV11-3; D is undetermined. The CDR3 extends over 14 amino acids. V shed 1 base and J shed 1 base, with 7 bases lying between them. Germline CDR1 reads SGHNT; CDR2 reads YENEEA. DNA of the CDR3: TGTGCCAGCAGCTTAGGGGCAGCCCAAGAGACCCAGTACTTC. Its protein is CASSLGAAQETQYF.

This clonotype showed up many times. The rearrangement joins TRBV25-1 to TRBJ2-1; D is undetermined. The ends were cut back, 1 base at V and 5 bases at J, with 9 bases in the middle. CDR1 and CDR2 (germline): MGHDK, SYGVNS. The CDR3 is 14 amino acids. In DNA form, the CDR3 reads TGTGCCAGCAGTGAATGGGGTAGGGACAATGAGCAGTTCTTC. Protein: CASSEWGRDNEQFF.

Of note for this clonotype: This sequence may be a read error, since a much larger clone differs from it by one base. This chain connects TRBV7-2 to TRBJ1-2; no definite D call. With 5 bases removed from V and 14 bases from J, the gap between germline ends came to 24 bases. Germline V gene sequence: CDR1 SGHTA, CDR2 FQGNSA. The CDR3 spans 14 residues. CDR3 bases: TGTGCCAGCAGCCTAGGAATTTTTGAGGGATCCGGGACCTTC. This encodes CASSLGIFEGSGTF.

As to this clonotype: A much larger clone sits a single nucleotide away, making a read error possible. The chain joins TRBV30 to TRBJ2-5, with D perhaps assigned TRBD1 or TRBD2 (5 bases each). This CDR3 region has 13 residues. CDR1 is GTSNPN, CDR2 SVGIG, per germline (reference sequence). CDR3 nucleotide sequence: TGTGTCTGGAGGACGGACACACAAGAGACCCAGTACTTC. Its translation: CVWRTDTQETQYF. Full variable domain (outside the CDR3, taken from reference TRBV30 and TRBJ2-5): SQTIHQWPATLVQPVGSPLSLECTVEGTSNPNLYWYRQAAGRGLQLLFYSVGIGQISSEVPQNLSASRPQDRQFILSSKKLLLSDSGFYLCVWRTDTQETQYFGPGTRLLVL.

In the case of this clonotype: A much larger clone differs by one base, so this may be a read error. The genes are TRBV6-4 and TRBJ2-5; 8 nucleotides agree with TRBD1. V lost 0 bases, J lost 9 bases, and 9 bases stayed unmatched. CDR3 size: 15 residues. Germline V gene sequence: CDR1 MRHNA, CDR2 SNTAGT. Here the CDR3 DNA reads TGTGCCAGCAGTGACTCGGACAGGGCTGTGGAGGCCCAGTACTTC. Encoded protein: CASSDSDRAVEAQYF.

This clonotype was observed many times. The rearrangement links TRBV20-1 to TRBJ2-5, with 7 bases aligning to TRBD1. J gave up 5 bases and V 6 bases, and 12 bases lay outside the gene matches. This CDR3 has 14 residues. Germline CDR1 reads DFQATT; CDR2 reads SNEGSKA (reference sequence). The CDR3 region has the DNA TGCAGTGCCCCCACCCGACAGGGAGACGAGACCCAGTACTTC. Its translation: CSAPTRQGDETQYF.

This clonotype was observed at least ten times. This chain uses TRBV30 with TRBJ1-6; possible D gene TRBD1, 6 bases. This CDR3 is built from 13 residues. Germline V gives CDR1 GTSNPN, CDR2 SVGIG (reference sequence). V was cut by 0 bases and J by 8 bases, with 8 bases left in between. This CDR3 is CAWSVQGDSPLHF. The CDR3 coding sequence is TGTGCCTGGAGTGTACAGGGCGATTCACCCCTCCACTTT.

The chain joins TRBV20-1 to TRBJ2-4; perhaps TRBD1 as D (6 bases). The CDR3 is made up of 15 amino acids. Per germline, CDR1 DFQATT and CDR2 SNEGSKA (reference sequence). V was cut by 2 bases and J by 0 bases, with 11 bases left in between. CDR3 sequence: CSARSTGLAKNIQYF. The DNA of the CDR3 is TGCAGTGCTAGAAGTACAGGGTTAGCCAAAAACATTCAGTACTTC.

In the case of this clonotype: A much larger clone lies one base from this, so it may be a read error. The rearrangement uses TRBV2 and TRBJ2-1, with unresolved D. Germline assignment: CDR1 SNHLY and CDR2 FYNNEI. This CDR3 contains 14 residues. This CDR3 is CATKRVLDYNEQLF. Here the CDR3 DNA reads TGTGCCACCAAAAGAGTCCTAGATTACAATGAGCAGCTCTTC.

This clonotype was seen a few times. The chain is built from TRBV5-4 and TRBJ1-2; D gene unclear. Per germline, CDR1 SGHNT and CDR2 YYREEE (reference sequence). The length of the CDR3 is 13 residues. With 0 bases removed from V and 4 bases from J, the gap between germline ends came to 7 bases. In DNA form, the CDR3 reads TGTGCCAGCAGCTTGGAGAAGACCTATGGCTACACCTTC. Translated, it gives CASSLEKTYGYTF. The whole variable domain, filled in from reference TRBV5-4 and TRBJ1-2, reads ETGVTQSPTHLIKTRGQQVTLRCSSQSGHNTVSWYQQALGQGPQFIFQYYREEENGRGNFPPRFSGLQFPNYSSELNVNALELDDSALYLCASSLEKTYGYTFGSGTRLTVV.

Ten or more counts support this clonotype. This chain connects TRBV6-5 to TRBJ2-5; 8 bases align to TRBD1. Germline V gene sequence: CDR1 MNHEY, CDR2 SVGAGI. The CDR3 contains 13 residues. V was pared by 6 bases and J by 2 bases, with 2 bases of the junction left unmatched. In nucleotides, the CDR3 is TGTGCCAGCAGACAGGGGGTTCAAGAGACCCAGTACTTC. Protein product: CASRQGVQETQYF.

In its sample, this clonotype was seen many times. The CDR3 spells CASTSLAGDADTQYF. The CDR3, as DNA: TGTGCCAGCACCTCACTAGCGGGAGACGCAGATACGCAGTATTTT. The J gene is TRBJ2-3, the V gene TRBV25-1, with 11 bases identical to TRBD2. CDR1 and CDR2 from the germline V gene are MGHDK and SYGVNS. V trimming: 7 bases; J trimming: 4 bases; junction bases outside the gene matches: 7. This CDR3 is 15 amino acids long.

This clonotype was counted between two and nine times. This rearrangement joins TRBV27 to TRBJ2-2; 7 nucleotides align to TRBD2. Trimming took 5 bases from V and 5 from J; bases not matched to a gene: 8. The CDR3 is made up of 15 amino acids. Germline CDR1 and CDR2: MNHEY and SMNVEV (reference sequence). CDR3: CASSISRGGTGELFF. The CDR3, as DNA: TGTGCCAGCAGTATCTCTAGGGGAGGGACCGGGGAGCTGTTTTTT.